The 14 T cell receptor beta chains below come from one sample, sequenced in a study of neurological immune-mediated disorders. TCRdb reprocessed the 5' RACE reads via MiXCR and lists one record per CDR3 protein. This table has about 74,000 distinct CDR3 sequences, 5.2% appearing once. What was sequenced was PBMCs. These receptors all stem from a man between 18 and 29 years old with multiple sclerosis.

At least ten counts were recorded for this clonotype. The chain joins TRBV7-3 to TRBJ2-2; D remains ambiguous. From germline, CDR1 is SGHTA and CDR2 FQGTGA. CDR3 length: 13 residues. Trimming pared 4 bases from V and 0 bases from J, leaving 3 bases between. The CDR3 region is CASSSANTGELFF. The CDR3 DNA reads TGTGCCAGCAGCTCCGCGAACACCGGGGAGCTGTTTTTT.

Many counts were recorded for this clonotype. J is TRBJ2-3 and V is TRBV15; a weak D match, TRBD2 (5 bases). The V gene's germline CDR1 is LNHNV and CDR2 YYDKDF (reference sequence). The CDR3 length is 18 residues. V was trimmed by 1 base and J by 1 base, leaving 18 bases between them. The CDR3 bases are TGTGCCACCAGCAGAGCCGGTGGTTTTGGAGGTGGCACAGATACGCAGTATTTT. This codes for CATSRAGGFGGGTDTQYF. The complete variable domain, with remaining parts taken from reference TRBV15 and TRBJ2-3, reads DAMVIQNPRYQVTQFGKPVTLSCSQTLNHNVMYWYQQKSSQAPKLLFHYYDKDFNNEADTPDNFQSRRPNTSFCFLDIRSPGLGDTAMYLCATSRAGGFGGGTDTQYFGPGTRLTVL.

As for this clonotype: This may arise from a read error, as a much more abundant clone is one base away. The rearrangement joins TRBV27 to TRBJ2-7; no firm D call. CDR1 is MNHEY and CDR2 is SMNVEV in the germline V gene (reference sequence). The CDR3 length is 12 residues. Between the trimmed V and J ends, which lost 6 bases and 7 bases, there was a span of 13 bases. Here the CDR3 reads CASSTNTKEQYF. DNA of the CDR3: TGTGCCAGCAGCACGAATACCAAAGAGCAGTACTTC.

As for this clonotype: A single base separates this from a much larger clone, so it may be a read error. This chain joins TRBV20-1 and TRBJ2-7; tentatively, D is TRBD1 or TRBD2 (5 bases each). The CDR3 totals 14 residues. CDR1 DFQATT and CDR2 SNEGSKA come from the germline V gene (reference sequence). With 3 bases removed from V and 2 bases from J, the gap between germline ends came to 14 bases. CDR3 sequence: CSASEGTNTYEQYF. The CDR3 bases are TGCAGTGCTAGTGAGGGGACGAATACCTACGAGCAGTACTTC.

This clonotype was recorded at least ten times. The chain recombines TRBV2 with TRBJ1-1; 10 bases line up with TRBD1. Germline CDR1 and CDR2: SNHLY and FYNNEI. CDR3 length equals 14 residues. V lost 3 bases to trimming and J lost 3 bases; unmatched junction nucleotides: 1. CDR3 sequence: CASSEGTGDTEAFF. The CDR3 coding sequence is TGTGCCAGCAGTGAGGGGACAGGGGACACTGAAGCTTTCTTT.

This clonotype was found many times. The J gene is TRBJ2-7, the V gene TRBV12-3 or TRBV12-4, with D uncertain. This CDR3 is 14 amino acids long. V was clipped by 3 bases and J by 2 bases, with 11 bases between them. CDR3 in amino acids: CASSFDPQTYEQYF. In DNA form, the CDR3 reads TGTGCCAGCAGTTTCGACCCCCAGACCTACGAGCAGTACTTC.

This clonotype was picked up many times. The chain combines TRBV7-8 with TRBJ2-3; D is perhaps TRBD1 (5 bases). The CDR3 runs 15 residues. The germline CDR1 and CDR2 sequences are SGHVS and FQNEAQ. Trimming removed 2 bases at V and 4 bases at J, with 13 bases between. The CDR3 protein is CASSLIRVQPDTQYF. In DNA form, the CDR3 reads TGTGCCAGCAGCTTAATCAGGGTTCAGCCAGATACGCAGTATTTT.

The V gene is TRBV14, the J gene TRBJ1-1; D may be TRBD1 (5 bases). The CDR3 is 16 amino acids. Looked up from germline, CDR1 is SGHDN and CDR2 is FVKESK. The V end was cut by 5 bases, the J end by 1 base, with 17 bases between. The DNA for the CDR3 is TGTGCCAGCAGCATGAACCCGGGGCAGGCGAACACTGAAGCTTTCTTT. Its translation: CASSMNPGQANTEAFF.

This clonotype appeared many times. The V gene is TRBV12-3 or TRBV12-4, the J gene TRBJ1-1; D gene ambiguous. With 2 bases removed from V and 1 base from J, the gap between germline ends came to 8 bases. This CDR3 spans 14 amino acids. The CDR3 sequence is CASSLRVGNTEAFF. CDR3 DNA: TGTGCCAGCAGTTTACGGGTGGGGAACACTGAAGCTTTCTTT.

This clonotype came up many times. This chain joins TRBV12-3 or TRBV12-4 and TRBJ2-2; D is ambiguous. The V end was cut by 5 bases, the J end by 3 bases, with 4 bases between. The CDR3 contains 12 residues. The CDR3 DNA follows: TGTGCCAGCAGTCCTGACACCGGGGAGCTGTTTTTT. It encodes CASSPDTGELFF.

This clonotype was recorded at least ten times. This chain links TRBV12-3 or TRBV12-4 with TRBJ2-3, with D perhaps TRBD1 (6 bases). CDR3 length: 15 amino acids. Deletions cut 0 bases from V and 2 bases from J, with 9 bases between. This CDR3 reads CASSLAGAHTDTQYF. CDR3 DNA sequence: TGTGCCAGCAGTTTAGCGGGGGCCCACACAGATACGCAGTATTTT.

In its sample, this clonotype was seen many times. The V call is TRBV20-1, the J call TRBJ2-7; 10 nucleotides align to TRBD1. This CDR3 has 14 amino acids. V was pared by 0 bases and J by 5 bases, with 4 bases of the junction left unmatched. Germline V gene lookup returns CDR1 DFQATT and CDR2 SNEGSKA (reference sequence). CDR3 loop: CSARDPGTGDEQYF. CDR3 bases: TGCAGTGCTAGAGACCCCGGGACAGGGGACGAGCAGTACTTC.

The sample holds many counts of this clonotype. The chain recombines TRBV28 with TRBJ2-1; TRBD1 matches at 11 bases. Germline CDR1 is MDHEN and CDR2 is SYDVKM. The CDR3 consists of 14 residues. After removal of 9 bases from V and 9 bases from J, the junction contained 10 bases not matched to a gene. The CDR3 is CASAPGQGGVEQFF. The CDR3 bases are TGTGCCAGTGCTCCGGGACAGGGGGGGGTTGAGCAGTTCTTC.

This clonotype was recorded a few times. The gene calls are TRBV15 and TRBJ2-7; D not certain. The germline gives CDR1 LNHNV, CDR2 YYDKDF (reference sequence). CDR3 length equals 11 residues. V was pared by 8 bases and J by 5 bases, with 10 bases between. The CDR3 sequence: CATRLGNEQYF. CDR3 in DNA: TGTGCCACCCGCTTGGGGAACGAGCAGTACTTC.